This T cell receptor (beta chain) was obtained from a study of beta chain features in type 1 diabetes. Expressed TCRB transcripts were sequenced because the isolated RNA had all been reverse transcribed beforehand. TCRdb's copy holds only in-frame clones and misses some; the assay was immunoSEQ multiplex PCR. The sample holds under 300,000 clones; around 13% are singletons and the top ten take 0.015% to 0.02%. This clone was observed a handful of times. The antigen is not known. V gave up 1 base and J gave up 0 bases, with 7 bases separating them. This CDR3 has 14 residues. CDR1 SEHNR and CDR2 FQNEAQ come from the germline V gene (reference sequence). Markers CD45RO/CCR7/CD25/CD127/CD95/CD27 served to sort CD4+ naive, central memory, regulatory and stem cell-like memory cells. The authors obtained over 95% purity in all sorted populations. Findings of the study overall: The naive, central memory and Treg TCRB repertoires showed an apparent similarity that was greater among patients than among healthy donors. All four CD4+ subsets from Type 1 diabetes patients carried moderately but significantly shorter TCRB CDR3s. In type 1 diabetes patients, VDJ junctions had fewer insertions; deletions at these junctions were more frequent.

The sample taken for sequencing was naive CD4+ T cells from blood. V and J are TRBV7-9 and TRBJ2-7; D remains unclear. The receptor was isolated from a man aged 25-45 years with type 1 diabetes. CDR3 amino acids: CASSLGPSSYEQYF. CDR3 in DNA: TGTGCCAGCAGCTTAGGGCCCAGCTCCTACGAGCAGTACTTC. Together with reference TRBV7-9 and TRBJ2-7, the CDR3 gives the full variable domain: DTGVSQNPRHKITKRGQNVTFRCDPISEHNRLYWYRQTLGQGPEFLTYFQNEAQLEKSRLLSDRFSAERPKGSFSTLEIQRTEQGDSAMYLCASSLGPSSYEQYFGPGTRLTVT.